Listed below are T cell receptor beta chains from one sample, sequenced in a study of PD-1 blockade in classical Hodgkin lymphoma. Assay: immunoSEQ multiplex PCR; the TCRdb copy retains only in-frame clones and omits some. In the table there are fewer than 35,000 clones, 92% of which are singletons. The sample consisted of CD4+ T cells from blood, taken before the fourth cycle of nivolumab. The source is a human donor with classical Hodgkin lymphoma. CDR3s include the opening cysteine and the closing phenylalanine or tryptophan. The D gene is left open where the match is weak. Some rows have no size entry. The others give once, few or many, or a class for an expanded clone.

D	length	V	J	size	DNA	CDR3
TRBD1	17	TRBV5-1	TRBJ1-1	.	TGCGCCAGCAGCTTGGAGGACAGGGGGTGGGTTAGCACTGAAGCTTTCTTT	CASSLEDRGWVSTEAFF
.	14	TRBV7-9	TRBJ1-5	few	TGTGCCAGCAGCTTAGTGACAGTCCATCAGCCCCAGCATTTT	CASSLVTVHQPQHF
.	15	TRBV6-5	TRBJ2-7	.	TGTGCCAGCAGGTCCTACAGGGAGAGCTCCTACGAGCAGTACTTC	CASRSYRESSYEQYF
.	15	TRBV28	TRBJ2-1	.	TGTGCCAGCAGCCCCGGGTTTTTATCGCCTAATGAGCAGTTCTTC	CASSPGFLSPNEQFF
.	12	TRBV10-3	TRBJ2-7	.	TGTGCCACCCAGACAGACACCTACGAGCAGTACTTC	CATQTDTYEQYF
.	15	TRBV2	TRBJ2-6	.	TGTGCCAGCAGCAGGGAGCTCTCTGGGGCCAACGTCCTGACTTTC	CASSRELSGANVLTF
TRBD1	12	TRBV30	TRBJ1-1	.	TGTGCCTGGAGTGGGGACAGAGCTGAAGCTTTCTTT	CAWSGDRAEAFF
TRBD1	13	TRBV10-1	TRBJ1-5	.	TGCGCCACCGGGACAGGGAGCAATCAGCCCCAGCATTTT	CATGTGSNQPQHF
TRBD1	16	TRBV27	TRBJ1-4	.	TGTGCCAGCAGTTTGGGGTACAGGGGGCGCAGGGAAAAACTGTTTTTT	CASSLGYRGRREKLFF
.	14	TRBV6-7	TRBJ2-2	.	TGTGCCAGCAGTTCGGGCCCTGAGCTCGGGGAGCTGTTTTTT	CASSSGPELGELFF
.	15	TRBV13	TRBJ1-1	.	TGTGCCAGCAGCGCCCCCCGACTACGGCGAATTGAAGCTTTCTTT	CASSAPRLRRIEAFF
.	15	TRBV6-1	TRBJ2-7	.	TGTGCCAGCAGTCCCCTGGGCAGAGAAACATACGAGCAGTACTTC	CASSPLGRETYEQYF
.	14	TRBV28	TRBJ1-2	.	TGTGCCAGCAGTAGGGGCGGGGAAGTCTATGGCTACACCTTC	CASSRGGEVYGYTF
.	14	TRBV5-1	TRBJ2-3	.	TGCGCCAGCAGCTTGCAGGGATCCACAGATACGCAGTATTTT	CASSLQGSTDTQYF
TRBD1	16	TRBV4-1	TRBJ1-1	.	TGCGCCAGCAGCCTGGGACAGGGGGCTTCGAACACTGAAGCTTTCTTT	CASSLGQGASNTEAFF
TRBD1	13	TRBV6-5	TRBJ1-2	few	TGTGCCAGCAGTCTCTACCAGGGGGGTGGCTACACCTTC	CASSLYQGGGYTF
.	15	TRBV28	TRBJ2-4	.	TGTGCCAGCTCCACCTCCTTTGCAGCCAAAAACATTCAGTACTTC	CASSTSFAAKNIQYF
TRBD2	15	TRBV9	TRBJ2-7	.	TGTGCCAGCAGCGTAGGTGGCGGGAGCCCCTACGAGCAGTACTTC	CASSVGGGSPYEQYF
.	13	TRBV30	TRBJ1-1	.	TGTGCCTGGACCGAGGGGTTTCACACTGAAGCTTTCTTT	CAWTEGFHTEAFF
.	17	TRBV14	TRBJ1-3	.	TGTGCCAGCAGATTTACCGTGAATCAGGGGTTGGGAAACACCATATATTTT	CASRFTVNQGLGNTIYF
.	15	TRBV6-1	TRBJ1-2	.	TGTGCCAGCAGTGAATCCAGTGGCGGGGGTCGGGGCTACACCTTC	CASSESSGGGRGYTF
.	17	TRBV11-1	TRBJ2-6	.	TGTGCCAGCAGCTTAGCGGACAGCAGCTCTGGGGCCAACGTCCTGACTTTC	CASSLADSSSGANVLTF
TRBD2	15	TRBV5-1	TRBJ2-1	.	TGCGCCAGCAGCTTGGGGCGGGAGTGGTACAATGAGCAGTTCTTC	CASSLGREWYNEQFF
.	13	TRBV5-1	TRBJ2-1	.	TGCGCCAGCAGCTTGGACAGGCGGGGTGAGCAGTTCTTC	CASSLDRRGEQFF
.	14	TRBV18	TRBJ2-7	.	TGTGCCAGCTCACCAGGAAGACAGATCCGCGAGCAGTACTTC	CASSPGRQIREQYF
TRBD1	16	TRBV5-1	TRBJ1-3	.	TGCGCCAGCAGCTTGGCCTCTACAGGGGCTGGAAACACCATATATTTT	CASSLASTGAGNTIYF
TRBD1	15	TRBV7-9	TRBJ1-1	.	TGTGCCAGCAGCTTCCAGGGACAGGGGAACACTGAAGCTTTCTTT	CASSFQGQGNTEAFF
.	13	TRBV7-9	TRBJ1-1	.	TGTGCCAGCAGACAAATACGGGACACTGAAGCTTTCTTT	CASRQIRDTEAFF
.	14	TRBV29-1	TRBJ2-7	.	TGCAGCGTGGGCCGGCAGGGGGGGTCCTACGAGCAGTACTTC	CSVGRQGGSYEQYF
.	18	TRBV2	TRBJ2-7	.	TGTGCCAGCAACACGCCATCCGGGGGCAGGGGGTTCCTCTACGAGCAGTACTTC	CASNTPSGGRGFLYEQYF
.	12	TRBV2	TRBJ2-7	.	TGTGCCGCCGGGACACAACAATACGAGCAGTACTTC	CAAGTQQYEQYF
.	14	TRBV5-1	TRBJ1-2	.	TGCGCCAGCAGCTGGGACGGGACACCCTATGGCTACACCTTC	CASSWDGTPYGYTF
.	11	TRBV19	TRBJ1-2	.	TGTGCCAGTATTGCGGCGTATGGCTACACCTTC	CASIAAYGYTF
.	11	TRBV6-5	TRBJ1-1	once	TGTGCCAGCAGCGCCAACACTGAAGCTTTCTTT	CASSANTEAFF
TRBD2	17	TRBV18	TRBJ2-3	.	TGTGCCAGCTCACCAACCGGGAGGAGTGCCAGCACAGATACGCAGTATTTT	CASSPTGRSASTDTQYF
.	15	TRBV5-1	TRBJ2-5	.	TGCGCCAGCAGCTTGAACACCTACGGCCGGGAGACCCAGTACTTC	CASSLNTYGRETQYF
.	12	TRBV10-3	TRBJ1-1	.	TGTGCCATCAGTGTGAAGGGAACTGAAGCTTTCTTT	CAISVKGTEAFF
TRBD2	14	TRBV15	TRBJ2-7	once	TGTGCCACCAGCAGAGATGTAGGGAGGGGCGAGCAGTACTTC	CATSRDVGRGEQYF
.	12	TRBV6-1	TRBJ1-2	few	TGTGCCAGCAGGGGACAAATTGTGCCCTACACCTTC	CASRGQIVPYTF
.	12	TRBV29-1	TRBJ1-2	once	TGCAGCGTTGAAGATCCCCCGATTGGCTACACCTTC	CSVEDPPIGYTF
TRBD2	14	TRBV29-1	TRBJ2-2	.	TGCAGCGTTGGGACTAGCGGGAGTGCCGGGGAGCTGTTTTTT	CSVGTSGSAGELFF
.	16	TRBV14	TRBJ2-7	.	TGTGCCAGCAGCCAAGGAGGGCGAGGGGCTTCCTACGAGCAGTACTTC	CASSQGGRGASYEQYF
.	10	TRBV20-1	TRBJ1-1	.	TGCAGTGCTAGGGTCACTGAAGCTTTCTTT	CSARVTEAFF
.	12	TRBV6-1	TRBJ1-2	.	TGTGCCAGCAGACGGCTGAACTATGGCTACACCTTC	CASRRLNYGYTF
.	16	TRBV4-1	TRBJ2-6	once	TGCGCCAGCAGCCAAGATATCGATATGTGGGCCAACGTCCTGACTTTC	CASSQDIDMWANVLTF
TRBD1	18	TRBV7-8	TRBJ2-2	.	TGTGCCAGCAGCTTAGTCCACACAGGGGCCACGAACACCGGGGAGCTGTTTTTT	CASSLVHTGATNTGELFF
.	13	TRBV11-2	TRBJ1-1	few	TGTGCCAGCAGCCCCAGGGTCAACACTGAAGCTTTCTTT	CASSPRVNTEAFF
.	12	TRBV6-5	TRBJ2-1	once	TGTGCCAGCAGTTCTGGCTACAATGAGCAGTTCTTC	CASSSGYNEQFF